The present TCR beta chain was sequenced within a study of tumor-infiltrating lymphocytes in primary liver carcinoma. Study outcomes and limitations: Bulk unsorted sampling precluded comparing CD4+ and CD8+ repertoires. Tumors and blood were compared for top-250-clone fraction, and tumors had the significantly higher value (p = 0.039).

V shed 8 bases and J shed 0 bases, with 5 bases lying between them. The CDR3 runs 13 residues. To note about this clonotype: The antigen is undetermined. A much larger clone differs by one base, so this may be a read error. A read error is likely, as this CDR3 ends without the conserved phenylalanine or tryptophan.

Synthesis of TCR beta cDNA was carried out from 500 ng total RNA with a constant-region primer. Nested multiplex PCR, run for three rounds with slightly modified ARM-PCR, yielded TCR beta libraries. In the first two PCR rounds, TRBV1-TRBV30 forward primers were paired with a C-beta reverse primer, and each round lasted around 10 cycles. TCRdb fed the multiplex PCR reads into MiXCR, producing one record per CDR3 protein. The data contain 300,000 to 350,000 distinct CDR3 sequences, less than 70% of them singletons. RNA isolated from unsorted whole blood supplied the blood RNA, with germline DNA also extracted. Collection of roughly 4 milliliters of peripheral blood took place before surgery.

The rearrangement joins TRBV12-3 or TRBV12-4 to TRBJ2-6; possibly TRBD1 for D (5 bases). The sequence was collected from a man between 40 and 49 years old with primary liver carcinoma and hepatitis B virus infection. Sequenced: peripheral blood. The CDR3 reads CASDSSGANVLTL. As DNA, the CDR3 is TGTGCCAGCGACAGCTCTGGGGCCAACGTCCTGACTTTG.